A selection of T cell receptor beta chains follows, all from one sample in a study of T cells after yellow fever vaccination. TCRdb passed the 5' RACE reads through MiXCR, listing each CDR3 protein once. The sample includes about 340,000 distinct CDR3 sequences, about 4% seen only once; the top ten take 24%. The sequences come from PBMCs, collected 5 days after the yellow fever booster vaccination. The receptors were gathered from a man aged 18-30 years who received the YFV17D yellow fever vaccine. Both conserved end residues are part of each CDR3. D genes are given only for firm matches. Where a row states a size, it is once, few, many or the class of an expanded clone; other rows omit it.

j_call v_call clone_size d_call cdr3_nt cdr3_aa
TRBJ1-1 TRBV2 - TRBD1 TGTGCCAGCAGTGAATTAGGGGGACAGAGGTTACTCTTT CASSELGGQRLLF
TRBJ1-3 TRBV29-1 - - TGCAGCGTTGCTTTTCGGGGAAACACCATATATTTT CSVAFRGNTIYF
TRBJ2-7 TRBV7-9 many - TGTGCCAGCAGCTACGTAACCTACGAGCAGTACTTC CASSYVTYEQYF
TRBJ2-7 TRBV25-1 - - TGTGCCAGCAGTGAATGGAGGGGCCTCGAGCAGTACTTC CASSEWRGLEQYF
TRBJ2-1 TRBV7-9 - - TGTGCCAACCGTTCGGTGGGTGTCAATGAGCAGTTCTTC CANRSVGVNEQFF
TRBJ1-4 TRBV18 many TRBD1 TGTGCCAGCTCAACCGGGACAGGTGGAGATAATGAAAAACTGTTTTTT CASSTGTGGDNEKLFF
TRBJ2-4 TRBV4-3 many TRBD2 TGCGCCAGCAGCCAAGACGGACCAGCGGGGGGCTGGAAAAACATTCAGTACTTC CASSQDGPAGGWKNIQYF
TRBJ2-2 TRBV27 few - TGTGCCAGCAGTTTATCGATAGCACCCAACACCGGGGAGCTGTTTTTT CASSLSIAPNTGELFF
TRBJ2-1 TRBV7-9 - TRBD2 TGTGCCAGCAGCCCCAGTGCGGCGGGGGGGCCCCATGAGCAGTTCTTC CASSPSAAGGPHEQFF
TRBJ2-3 TRBV9 - TRBD2 TGTGCCAGCAGTGCAACGGGGGGTAGGCCAGATACGCAGTATTTT CASSATGGRPDTQYF